What follows describes a single TCR beta chain. The PCR contained 60 Vbeta and 13 Jbeta primers. The repertoire was sequenced with immunoSEQ multiplex PCR; TCRdb's copy has only in-frame clones and lacks some. The table has under 200,000 clones, 65% to 85% seen once; the top ten hold 4.5%. J gave up 2 bases and V 6 bases, and 3 bases lay outside the gene matches. Germline V CDR1 and CDR2: WSHSY, SAAADI. This CDR3 has 14 amino acids. The data derive from a study of cytomegalovirus exposure and HLA in healthy donors. Material: PBMCs. The TCR was taken from a woman aged 45-65 years in good health and CMV-seropositive. The V and J genes are TRBV10-2 and TRBJ2-5, with 10 nucleotides matching TRBD2. CDR3 sequence reads: CASRPAGGQETQYF. As DNA, the CDR3 is TGCGCCAGCAGACCAGCGGGGGGGCAAGAGACCCAGTACTTC.